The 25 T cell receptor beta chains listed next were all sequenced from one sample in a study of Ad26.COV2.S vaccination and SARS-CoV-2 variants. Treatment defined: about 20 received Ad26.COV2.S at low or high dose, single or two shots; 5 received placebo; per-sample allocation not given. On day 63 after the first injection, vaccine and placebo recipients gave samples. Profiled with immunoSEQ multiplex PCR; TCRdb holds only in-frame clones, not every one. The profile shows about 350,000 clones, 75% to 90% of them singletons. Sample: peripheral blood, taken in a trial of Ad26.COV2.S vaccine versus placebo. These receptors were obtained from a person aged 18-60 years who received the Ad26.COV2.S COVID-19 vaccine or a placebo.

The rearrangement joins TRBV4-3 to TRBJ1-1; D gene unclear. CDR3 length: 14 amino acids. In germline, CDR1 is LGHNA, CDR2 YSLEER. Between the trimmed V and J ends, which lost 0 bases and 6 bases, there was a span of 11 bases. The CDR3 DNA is TGCGCCAGCAGCCAAGATGTAGCCGAGGCTGAAGCTTTCTTT. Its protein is CASSQDVAEAEAFF.

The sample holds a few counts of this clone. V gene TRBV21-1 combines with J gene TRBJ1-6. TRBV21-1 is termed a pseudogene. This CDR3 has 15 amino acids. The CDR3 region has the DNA TGTGCCAGCATCCCTTGGCGGCAGTCCAATTCACCCCTCCACTTT. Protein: CASIPWRQSNSPLHF.

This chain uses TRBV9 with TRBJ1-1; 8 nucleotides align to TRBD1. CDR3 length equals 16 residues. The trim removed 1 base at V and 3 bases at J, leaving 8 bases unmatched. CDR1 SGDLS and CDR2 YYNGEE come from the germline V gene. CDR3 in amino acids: CASSVLAGGRYTEAFF. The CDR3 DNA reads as TGTGCCAGCAGCGTATTGGCAGGGGGCCGGTACACTGAAGCTTTCTTT.

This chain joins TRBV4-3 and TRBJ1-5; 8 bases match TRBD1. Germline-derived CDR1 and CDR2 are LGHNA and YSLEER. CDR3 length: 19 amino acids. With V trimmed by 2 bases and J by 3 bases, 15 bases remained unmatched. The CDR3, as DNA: TGCGCCAGCAGCCAATTACACGATCAGGGGGCGACCAACAATCAGCCCCAGCATTTT. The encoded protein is CASSQLHDQGATNNQPQHF.

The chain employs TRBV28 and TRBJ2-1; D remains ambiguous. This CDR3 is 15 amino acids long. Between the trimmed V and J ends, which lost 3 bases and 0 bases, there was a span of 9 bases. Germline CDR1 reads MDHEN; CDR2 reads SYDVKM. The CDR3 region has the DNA TGTGCCAGCAGTTTTCTGTCGAGCTCCTACAATGAGCAGTTCTTC. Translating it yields CASSFLSSSYNEQFF.

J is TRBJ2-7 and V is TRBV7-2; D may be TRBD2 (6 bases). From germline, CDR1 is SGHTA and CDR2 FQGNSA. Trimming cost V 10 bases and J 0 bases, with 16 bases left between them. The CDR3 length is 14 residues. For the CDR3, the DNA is TGTGCCACCAGGCGGGACGTGAGCTCCTACGAGCAGTACTTC. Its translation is CATRRDVSSYEQYF. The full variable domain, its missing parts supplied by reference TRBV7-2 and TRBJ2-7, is GAGVSQSPSNKVTEKGKDVELRCDPISGHTALYWYRQSLGQGLEFLIYFQGNSAPDKSGLPSDRFSAERTGGSVSTLTIQRTQQEDSAVYLCATRRDVSSYEQYFGPGTRLTVT.

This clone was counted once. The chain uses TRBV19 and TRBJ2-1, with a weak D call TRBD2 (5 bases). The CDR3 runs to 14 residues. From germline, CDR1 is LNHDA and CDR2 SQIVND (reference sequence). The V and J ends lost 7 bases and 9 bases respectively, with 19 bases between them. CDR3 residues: CASTKRAGSAEQFF. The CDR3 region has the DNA TGTGCCAGTACAAAGAGGGCCGGGTCGGCTGAGCAGTTCTTC.

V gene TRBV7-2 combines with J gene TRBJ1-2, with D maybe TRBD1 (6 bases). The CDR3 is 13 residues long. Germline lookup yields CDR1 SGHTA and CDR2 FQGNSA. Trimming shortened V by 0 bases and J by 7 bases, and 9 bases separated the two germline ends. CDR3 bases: TGTGCCAGCAGCTTAGCAGGGGGTGGTGGCTACACCTTC. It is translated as CASSLAGGGGYTF.

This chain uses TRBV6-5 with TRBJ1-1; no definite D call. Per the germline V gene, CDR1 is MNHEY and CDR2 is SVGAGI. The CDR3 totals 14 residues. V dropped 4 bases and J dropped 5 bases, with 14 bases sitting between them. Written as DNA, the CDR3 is TGTGCCAGCAGTTCCCGACCCCGGAGGACTGAAGCTTTCTTT. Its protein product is CASSSRPRRTEAFF.

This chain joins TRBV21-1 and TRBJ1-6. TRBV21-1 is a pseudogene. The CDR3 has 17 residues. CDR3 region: CASRLSRGSSYNSPLHF. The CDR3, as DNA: TGTGCCAGCAGGCTCTCTCGGGGGAGCTCCTATAATTCACCCCTCCACTTT.

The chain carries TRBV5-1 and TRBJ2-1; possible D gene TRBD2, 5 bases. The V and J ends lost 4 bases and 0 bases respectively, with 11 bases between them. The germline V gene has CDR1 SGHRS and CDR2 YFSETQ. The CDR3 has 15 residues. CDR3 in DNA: TGCGCCAGCAGCCCTCGAGGGCCCTCCTACAATGAGCAGTTCTTC. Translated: CASSPRGPSYNEQFF.

The CDR3 reads CASSLLGTETTDTQYF. CDR3 nucleotide sequence: TGTGCCAGCAGTTTACTCGGGACAGAGACCACAGATACGCAGTATTTT. This chain uses TRBV27 with TRBJ2-3; 7 bases are shared with TRBD1. CDR3 length: 16 residues. Per the germline V gene, CDR1 is MNHEY and CDR2 is SMNVEV (reference sequence). J was trimmed by 2 bases and V by 2 bases; bases with no gene match: 7.

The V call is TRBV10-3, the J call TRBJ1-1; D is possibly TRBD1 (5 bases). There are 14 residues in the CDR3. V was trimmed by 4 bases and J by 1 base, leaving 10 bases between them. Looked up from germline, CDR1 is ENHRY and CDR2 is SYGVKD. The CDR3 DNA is TGTGCCATCAGTGGCGGGGCCACGAACACTGAAGCTTTCTTT. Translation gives CAISGGATNTEAFF.

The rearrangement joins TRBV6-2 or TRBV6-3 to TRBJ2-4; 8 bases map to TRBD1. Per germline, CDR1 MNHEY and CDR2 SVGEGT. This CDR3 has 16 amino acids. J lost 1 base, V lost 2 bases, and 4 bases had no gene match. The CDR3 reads CASSYANRGAKNIQYF. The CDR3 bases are TGTGCCAGCAGTTACGCGAACAGGGGGGCCAAAAACATTCAGTACTTC.

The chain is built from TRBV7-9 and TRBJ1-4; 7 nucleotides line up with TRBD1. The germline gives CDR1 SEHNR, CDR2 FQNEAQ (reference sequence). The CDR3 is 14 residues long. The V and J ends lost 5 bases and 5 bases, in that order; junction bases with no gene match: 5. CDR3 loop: CASSPGQLNEKLFF. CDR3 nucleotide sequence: TGTGCCAGCAGCCCGGGACAGTTAAATGAAAAACTGTTTTTT.

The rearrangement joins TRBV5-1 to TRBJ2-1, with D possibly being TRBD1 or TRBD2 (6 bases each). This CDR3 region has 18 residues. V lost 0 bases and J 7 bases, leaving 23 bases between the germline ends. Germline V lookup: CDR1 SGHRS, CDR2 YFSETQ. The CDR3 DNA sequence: TGCGCCAGCAGCTTGGAGGAAAGTGGGGGGCGGATGGTAAATGAGCAGTTCTTC. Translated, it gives CASSLEESGGRMVNEQFF.

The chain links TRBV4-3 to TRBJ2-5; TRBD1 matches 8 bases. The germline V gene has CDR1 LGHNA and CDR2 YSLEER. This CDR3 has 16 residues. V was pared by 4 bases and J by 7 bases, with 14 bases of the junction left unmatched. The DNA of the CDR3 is TGCGCCAGCAGCCTAGAAACCGGCAGGGGGCTGGGGACCCAGTACTTC. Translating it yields CASSLETGRGLGTQYF.

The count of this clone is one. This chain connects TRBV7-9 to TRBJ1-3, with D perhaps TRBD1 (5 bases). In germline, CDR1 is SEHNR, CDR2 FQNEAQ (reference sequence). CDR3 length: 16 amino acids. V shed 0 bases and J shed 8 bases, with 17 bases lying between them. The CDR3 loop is CASSLATAGNRHTIYF. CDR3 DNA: TGTGCCAGCAGCTTAGCAACGGCAGGGAATCGACACACCATATATTTT.

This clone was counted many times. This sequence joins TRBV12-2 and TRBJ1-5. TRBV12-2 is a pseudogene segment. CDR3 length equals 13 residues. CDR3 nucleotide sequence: TGTGCAAGTCGCAAAGACTTCAATCAGCCCCAGCATTTT. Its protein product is CASRKDFNQPQHF.

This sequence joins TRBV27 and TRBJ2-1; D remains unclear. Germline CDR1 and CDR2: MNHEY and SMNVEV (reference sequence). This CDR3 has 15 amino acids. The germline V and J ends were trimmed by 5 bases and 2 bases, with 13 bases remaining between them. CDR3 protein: CASSNPRAAYNEQFF. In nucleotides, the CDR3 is TGTGCCAGCAGTAATCCCCGGGCCGCCTACAATGAGCAGTTCTTC.

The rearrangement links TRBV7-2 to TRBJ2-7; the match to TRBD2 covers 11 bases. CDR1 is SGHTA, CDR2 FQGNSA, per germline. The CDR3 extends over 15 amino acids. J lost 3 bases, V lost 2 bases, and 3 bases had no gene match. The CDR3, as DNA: TGTGCCAGCAGCTTACTAGCGGGGGGAAGCTACGAGCAGTACTTC. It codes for CASSLLAGGSYEQYF.

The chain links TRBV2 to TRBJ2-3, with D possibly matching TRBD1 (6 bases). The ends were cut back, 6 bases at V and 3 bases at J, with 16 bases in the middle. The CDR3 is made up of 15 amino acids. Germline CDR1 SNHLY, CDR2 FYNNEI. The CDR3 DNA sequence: TGTGCCAGCAGCGGAACTGTGGGGGCAACAGATACGCAGTATTTT. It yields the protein CASSGTVGATDTQYF.

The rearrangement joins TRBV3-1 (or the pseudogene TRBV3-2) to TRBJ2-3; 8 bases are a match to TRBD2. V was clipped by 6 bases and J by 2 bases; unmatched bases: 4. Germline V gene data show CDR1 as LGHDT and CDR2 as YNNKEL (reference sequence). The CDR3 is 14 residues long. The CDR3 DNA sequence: TGTGCCAGCAGTCCTAGCGGGCTCACAGATACGCAGTATTTT. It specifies CASSPSGLTDTQYF.

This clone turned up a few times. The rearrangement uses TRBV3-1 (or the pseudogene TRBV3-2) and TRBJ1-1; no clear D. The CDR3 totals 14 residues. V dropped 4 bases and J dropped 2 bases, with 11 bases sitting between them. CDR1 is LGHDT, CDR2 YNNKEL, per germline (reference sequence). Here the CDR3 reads CASSPSRLNTEAFF. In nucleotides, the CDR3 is TGTGCCAGCAGCCCATCTAGGTTAAACACTGAAGCTTTCTTT.

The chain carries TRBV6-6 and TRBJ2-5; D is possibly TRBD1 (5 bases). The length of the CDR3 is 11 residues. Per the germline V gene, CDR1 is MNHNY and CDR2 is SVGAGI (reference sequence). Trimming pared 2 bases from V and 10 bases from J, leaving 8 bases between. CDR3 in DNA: TGTGCCAGCAGTTACAATAGGGGCCAGTACTTC. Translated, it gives CASSYNRGQYF.